This T cell receptor beta chain stems from a study of T cells in Graves' hyperthyroidism and ophthalmopathy. The overall study: Upon initial diagnosis and before any treatment, peripheral blood was collected.

Study results and limitations: A 13 V-J signature model discriminated ophthalmopathy versus stable hyperthyroidism. Ophthalmopathy prediction by the model preceded onset by a median approximately 6.9 months.

Trimming cost V 1 base and J 4 bases; bases outside gene matches: 11. The CDR3 is 19 amino acids. Diagnostic decisions used clinical symptoms, serum thyroxine and TRAb, thyroid ultrasound and orbital computed tomography. As regards this clonotype: Its antigen is undetermined.

The TCR beta CDR3 regions underwent amplification using RNA transcripts as the source. A set of HTBI primers served as the primers for a first-round RT-PCR of the TCR CDR3. TCRdb independently ran MiXCR on the multiplex PCR reads; one entry per CDR3 protein. The sample includes 650,000 to 750,000 distinct CDR3 sequences, around 15% of them seen just once. Sample: blood. The genes are TRBV12-3 or TRBV12-4 and TRBJ2-3; TRBD2 matches 13 bases. This sequence originates from a woman between 18 and 29 years old with Graves' hyperthyroidism. The CDR3 reads CASSLGRTSGRAEPDTQYF. CDR3 DNA sequence: TGTGCCAGCAGTTTAGGGCGAACTAGCGGGAGGGCCGAACCAGATACGCAGTATTTT.